This T cell receptor beta chain came from a study of PD-L1 blockade in urothelial cancer. Study in general: Blood was analyzed 3 weeks (second dose) and 6 weeks after treatment start. A median approximately 140,000 T cells were found in blood samples.

This table comes from immunoSEQ multiplex PCR, and its TCRdb copy is limited to in-frame clones, with some not included. The data contain about 49,000 clones, less than 85% of them singletons. Time point here: pretreatment peripheral blood. Patient sample counts ranged from 1 to 8, pretreatment and on-treatment. In the case of this clone: The antigen remains undetermined.

This CDR3 region has 14 residues. The V gene's germline CDR1 is SNHLY and CDR2 FYNNEI. The ends were cut back, 4 bases at V and 0 bases at J, with 10 bases in the middle. Study-wide results and limits: Tumor-associated TCR clones expanded more in blood at 3 weeks in patients with durable benefit.

The sequence derives from a man aged 70 or older with urothelial cancer. The starting material was PBMCs, obtained around atezolizumab (anti-PD-L1) treatment. The J gene is TRBJ2-7, the V gene TRBV2; no reliable D call. CDR3 sequence (DNA): TGTGCCAGCAGTGCTGAGCGAGACTCCTACGAGCAGTACTTC. Amino acids: CASSAERDSYEQYF.